This entry lists 4 T cell receptor beta chains sequenced from one sample in a study of cytomegalovirus exposure and HLA in healthy donors. Generated by immunoSEQ multiplex PCR, the TCRdb table keeps only in-frame clones and is missing some. The sample contains about 130,000 clones, about 88% of which appear only once. The sequencing sample was made of PBMCs. The receptors stem from a woman between 18 and 30 years old in good health and CMV-seropositive.

The chain joins TRBV7-2 to TRBJ2-1, with a possible D match to TRBD1 (6 bases). This CDR3 has 14 residues. From germline, CDR1 is SGHTA and CDR2 FQGNSA. Deletions cut 0 bases from V and 7 bases from J, with 10 bases between. CDR3 residues: CASSLARGWNEQFF. The DNA of the CDR3 is TGTGCCAGCAGCTTAGCCAGGGGCTGGAATGAGCAGTTCTTC.

The chain links TRBV2 to TRBJ1-2; D perhaps matches TRBD1 (6 bases). Germline CDR1 reads SNHLY; CDR2 reads FYNNEI. V shed 9 bases and J shed 4 bases, with 27 bases lying between them. The CDR3 is 17 amino acids. CDR3 DNA: TGTGCCAGTGGCGGGGGGGGACAATGGTCCCCCCTCTATGGCTACACCTTC. The encoded protein is CASGGGGQWSPLYGYTF.

The genes are TRBV19 and TRBJ2-5, with D hard to call. The germline V gene encodes CDR1 LNHDA and CDR2 SQIVND (reference sequence). V was trimmed by 2 bases and J by 2 bases, leaving 6 bases between them. The CDR3 has 13 amino acids. The CDR3, as DNA: TGTGCCAGTAGTATAATACTGCAAGAGACCCAGTACTTC. Translated: CASSIILQETQYF.

The chain couples TRBV5-1 to TRBJ2-3; 14 bases agree with TRBD2. The V segment lost 3 bases and the J segment 3 bases; nucleotides outside the gene matches: 9. Germline V gene sequence: CDR1 SGHRS, CDR2 YFSETQ. The CDR3 is 18 residues long. CDR3 protein: CASSSLGLAGGQTDTQYF. The CDR3, as DNA: TGCGCCAGCAGCTCGTTAGGACTAGCGGGGGGTCAGACAGATACGCAGTATTTT.